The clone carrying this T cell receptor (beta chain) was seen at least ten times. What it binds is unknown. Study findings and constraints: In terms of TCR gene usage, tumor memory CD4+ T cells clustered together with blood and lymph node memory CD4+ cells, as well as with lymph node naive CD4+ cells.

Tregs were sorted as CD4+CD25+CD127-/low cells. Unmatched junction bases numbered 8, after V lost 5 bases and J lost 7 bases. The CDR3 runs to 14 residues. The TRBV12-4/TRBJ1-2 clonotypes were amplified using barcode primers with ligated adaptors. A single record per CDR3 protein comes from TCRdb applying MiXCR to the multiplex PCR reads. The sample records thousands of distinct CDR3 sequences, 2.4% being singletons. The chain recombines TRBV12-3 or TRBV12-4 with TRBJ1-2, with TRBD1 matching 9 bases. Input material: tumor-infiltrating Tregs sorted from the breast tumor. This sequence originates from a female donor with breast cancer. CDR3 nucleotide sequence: TGTGCCAGCAGTCTGGGACAGGGAAGGGGTGGCTACACCTTC. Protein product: CASSLGQGRGGYTF.